This TCR beta chain was observed in a study of shared clonotypes between healthy human individuals. Every subset had its genomic DNA shared out evenly among several immunoSEQ plates. Using immunoSEQ multiplex PCR, the repertoire was profiled, and TCRdb retains in-frame clones only, with some absent. The table shows some 2,000,000 clones, with approximately 96% occurring only once. The CD4+ fraction was divided into a CD45RA+ naive subset and a CD45RA-negative memory subset. This CDR3 is 15 amino acids long. V lost 4 bases to trimming and J lost 4 bases; unmatched junction nucleotides: 5. The V gene's germline CDR1 is SGHNT and CDR2 YYREEE (reference sequence).

Specimen: naive CD4+ T cells sorted from blood. Subset specified: CD45RA+ positively selected. The TCR sequence derives from a man aged 18 to 30 in good health. V gene TRBV5-4 combines with J gene TRBJ2-6; TRBD1 matches at 7 bases. CDR3 bases: TGTGCCAGCAGCCTGACAGGGACCGGGGCCAACGTCCTGACTTTC. Translation: CASSLTGTGANVLTF.